This T cell receptor beta chain was obtained from a study of T-cell reconstitution after alpha-beta-depleted transplantation in children. This clonotype was seen repeatedly, ten times or more. In germline, CDR1 is SGHTA, CDR2 FQGNSA. This CDR3 comprises 15 residues. V lost 5 bases and J lost 5; bases outside the gene matches: 11. The library targeted TCRbeta and was prepared with unique molecular identifiers. TCRdb called the PCR reads again in MiXCR, with one record for every CDR3 protein. The sample holds fewer than 120,000 distinct CDR3 sequences; about a tenth are singletons and the top ten take approximately 7.6%.

The sample here was PBMCs from the stem cell graft donor, taken from the stem cell graft. The sequence was obtained from a human donor who donated a stem cell graft to a child with acute lymphoblastic leukemia. The chain has TRBV7-2 and TRBJ2-5; 7 nucleotides match TRBD1. CDR3 amino acids: CASSPRDSPVETQYF. Here the CDR3 DNA reads TGTGCCAGCAGCCCTAGGGACAGCCCCGTCGAGACCCAGTACTTC.